This T cell receptor (beta chain) was sequenced for a study of T cells in Graves' hyperthyroidism and ophthalmopathy. Findings and caveats of the study: Within blood appeared most thyroid clonotypes that had expanded above 0.001. Separation of ophthalmopathy from stable hyperthyroidism was achieved by a 13 V-J model.

RNA transcripts yielded amplified TCR beta CDR3 regions. In the first-round RT-PCR of the TCR CDR3, the HTBI primer set was used. MiXCR, run by TCRdb on the multiplex PCR reads, gives a single entry per CDR3 protein. This table has about 520,000 distinct CDR3 sequences, about a fifth appearing once. Newly diagnosed patients aged 18 to 65 had hyperthyroidism of under 2 months' duration. Diagnoses used clinical symptoms, serum thyroxine and TRAb, thyroid ultrasound and orbital computed tomography. With respect to this clonotype: What it binds is not known. A much more abundant neighbour one base away suggests this may be a read error.

The receptor comes from a man between 18 and 29 years old with Graves' hyperthyroidism. The sample consisted of blood.

Here the CDR3 DNA reads TGTGCCAGCAGTTACCAGGACACTAAACGGCAGCCCCAGCATTTT. Its protein is CASSYQDTKRQPQHF. V gene TRBV6-5 combines with J gene TRBJ1-5; TRBD1 might be the D (5 bases). Trimming stripped 2 bases from V and 7 bases from J, with 15 bases between. The CDR3 totals 15 residues. Germline assignment: CDR1 MNHEY and CDR2 SVGAGI.